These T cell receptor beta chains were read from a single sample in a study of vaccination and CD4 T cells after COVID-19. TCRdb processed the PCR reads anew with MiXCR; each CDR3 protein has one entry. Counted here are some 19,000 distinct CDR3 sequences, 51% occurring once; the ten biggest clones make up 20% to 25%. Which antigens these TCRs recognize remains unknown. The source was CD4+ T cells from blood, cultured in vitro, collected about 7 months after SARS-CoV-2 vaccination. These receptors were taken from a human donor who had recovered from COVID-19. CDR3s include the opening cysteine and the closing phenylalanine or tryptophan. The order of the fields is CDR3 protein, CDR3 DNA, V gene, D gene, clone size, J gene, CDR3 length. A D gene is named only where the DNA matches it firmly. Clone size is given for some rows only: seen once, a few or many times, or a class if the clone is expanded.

CDR3 protein: CASSHSPGLKRSSYNEQFF
CDR3 DNA: TGTGCCAGCAGTCACTCACCGGGACTAAAAAGAAGCTCCTACAATGAGCAGTTCTTC
V gene: TRBV7-8
D gene: TRBD2
clone size: NA
J gene: TRBJ2-1
CDR3 length: 19

CDR3 protein: CASSRGSETGELFF
CDR3 DNA: TGTGCCAGCAGCAGGGGATCGGAGACCGGGGAGCTGTTTTTT
V gene: TRBV6-1
D gene: NA
clone size: few
J gene: TRBJ2-2
CDR3 length: 14

CDR3 protein: CASSRQGGAAYGYTF
CDR3 DNA: TGTGCCAGCAGCCGCCAGGGCGGGGCTGCCTATGGCTACACCTTC
V gene: TRBV7-3
D gene: NA
clone size: NA
J gene: TRBJ1-2
CDR3 length: 15

CDR3 protein: CASSILPQGIEAFF
CDR3 DNA: TGTGCCAGTAGTATATTACCCCAGGGAATTGAAGCTTTCTTT
V gene: TRBV19
D gene: NA
clone size: few
J gene: TRBJ1-1
CDR3 length: 14

CDR3 protein: CASSWGANRDTEAFF
CDR3 DNA: TGTGCCAGCAGTTGGGGGGCCAACAGGGACACTGAAGCTTTCTTT
V gene: TRBV27
D gene: NA
clone size: NA
J gene: TRBJ1-1
CDR3 length: 15

CDR3 protein: CATSDLTSGRTDTQYF
CDR3 DNA: TGTGCCACCAGTGATTTGACGTCGGGACGCACAGATACGCAGTATTTT
V gene: TRBV24-1
D gene: NA
clone size: NA
J gene: TRBJ2-3
CDR3 length: 16

CDR3 protein: CASSTQTGWNQPQHF
CDR3 DNA: TGTGCCAGCAGCACGCAGACAGGATGGAATCAGCCCCAGCATTTT
V gene: TRBV7-2
D gene: NA
clone size: NA
J gene: TRBJ1-5
CDR3 length: 15

CDR3 protein: CASSYYRDRAAFF
CDR3 DNA: TGTGCCAGCAGTTACTACCGGGACAGGGCAGCTTTCTTT
V gene: TRBV6-5
D gene: TRBD1
clone size: NA
J gene: TRBJ1-1
CDR3 length: 13

CDR3 protein: CASSFQNYGYTF
CDR3 DNA: TGTGCCAGCAGCTTCCAGAACTATGGCTACACCTTC
V gene: TRBV5-4
D gene: NA
clone size: NA
J gene: TRBJ1-2
CDR3 length: 12

CDR3 protein: CASSLRDRGRGYGYTF
CDR3 DNA: TGTGCCAGCAGCCTACGGGACAGGGGGCGCGGGTATGGCTACACCTTC
V gene: TRBV7-9
D gene: TRBD1
clone size: NA
J gene: TRBJ1-2
CDR3 length: 16

CDR3 protein: CASRARTKHSNQPQHF
CDR3 DNA: TGTGCCAGCAGGGCGCGCACCAAGCATAGCAATCAGCCCCAGCATTTT
V gene: TRBV7-6
D gene: NA
clone size: NA
J gene: TRBJ1-5
CDR3 length: 16

CDR3 protein: CASSRMRETQYF
CDR3 DNA: TGTGCCAGCAGTCGGATGCGAGAGACCCAGTACTTC
V gene: TRBV6-1
D gene: NA
clone size: medium-sized
J gene: TRBJ2-5
CDR3 length: 12

CDR3 protein: CASTADGISNQPQHF
CDR3 DNA: TGTGCCAGTACTGCAGACGGGATTAGCAATCAGCCCCAGCATTTT
V gene: TRBV19
D gene: NA
clone size: few
J gene: TRBJ1-5
CDR3 length: 15

CDR3 protein: CASSEPLHGSGEQYF
CDR3 DNA: TGTGCCAGCAGTGAACCCCTCCATGGGTCAGGCGAGCAGTACTTC
V gene: TRBV6-1
D gene: NA
clone size: NA
J gene: TRBJ2-7
CDR3 length: 15

CDR3 protein: CASSFLPGAAEAFF
CDR3 DNA: TGTGCCAGCAGCTTCCTACCCGGTGCCGCTGAAGCTTTCTTT
V gene: TRBV7-2
D gene: NA
clone size: NA
J gene: TRBJ1-1
CDR3 length: 14

CDR3 protein: CASSQDGSSYEQYF
CDR3 DNA: TGTGCCAGCAGCCAGGACGGGAGCTCCTACGAGCAGTACTTC
V gene: TRBV11-1
D gene: NA
clone size: NA
J gene: TRBJ2-7
CDR3 length: 14

CDR3 protein: CASSQYREQGLANEQFF
CDR3 DNA: TGTGCCAGCAGCCAATACCGGGAACAGGGTCTGGCAAATGAGCAGTTCTTC
V gene: TRBV7-9
D gene: NA
clone size: few
J gene: TRBJ2-1
CDR3 length: 17

CDR3 protein: CASSQGANTGELFF
CDR3 DNA: TGTGCCAGCAGCCAGGGAGCGAACACCGGGGAGCTGTTTTTT
V gene: TRBV4-2
D gene: NA
clone size: NA
J gene: TRBJ2-2
CDR3 length: 14

CDR3 protein: CASSLAMDSETQYF
CDR3 DNA: TGTGCCAGCAGCTTAGCAATGGACTCGGAGACCCAGTACTTC
V gene: TRBV7-9
D gene: NA
clone size: few
J gene: TRBJ2-5
CDR3 length: 14

CDR3 protein: CAWSITGGDQPQHF
CDR3 DNA: TGTGCCTGGAGTATCACAGGGGGCGACCAGCCCCAGCATTTT
V gene: TRBV30
D gene: TRBD1
clone size: NA
J gene: TRBJ1-5
CDR3 length: 14

CDR3 protein: CASSRWVGQGIHEQFF
CDR3 DNA: TGTGCCAGCAGCCGGTGGGTAGGACAGGGGATACATGAGCAGTTCTTC
V gene: TRBV11-1
D gene: TRBD1
clone size: NA
J gene: TRBJ2-1
CDR3 length: 16

CDR3 protein: CASREAAEPQYF
CDR3 DNA: TGTGCCAGCAGAGAGGCCGCCGAACCCCAGTACTTC
V gene: TRBV5-4
D gene: NA
clone size: few
J gene: TRBJ2-5
CDR3 length: 12

CDR3 protein: CASSLAYNEQFF
CDR3 DNA: TGTGCCAGCAGCTTAGCCTACAATGAGCAGTTCTTC
V gene: TRBV7-2
D gene: NA
clone size: NA
J gene: TRBJ2-1
CDR3 length: 12

CDR3 protein: CASSPGTSGLNEQFF
CDR3 DNA: TGTGCCAGCAGTCCCGGGACTAGCGGGCTAAATGAGCAGTTCTTC
V gene: TRBV6-1
D gene: TRBD2
clone size: medium-sized
J gene: TRBJ2-1
CDR3 length: 15

CDR3 protein: CSAGRSSYNEQFF
CDR3 DNA: TGCAGTGCCGGGCGGAGCTCCTACAATGAGCAGTTCTTC
V gene: TRBV20-1
D gene: NA
clone size: NA
J gene: TRBJ2-1
CDR3 length: 13

CDR3 protein: CSARDPGTPLNEAFF
CDR3 DNA: TGCAGTGCTAGAGATCCGGGGACACCACTTAATGAAGCTTTCTTT
V gene: TRBV20-1
D gene: NA
clone size: NA
J gene: TRBJ1-1
CDR3 length: 15

CDR3 protein: CATSRGTGQVSYEQYF
CDR3 DNA: TGTGCCACCAGCAGGGGGACAGGACAGGTCTCCTACGAGCAGTACTTC
V gene: TRBV15
D gene: TRBD1
clone size: NA
J gene: TRBJ2-7
CDR3 length: 16

CDR3 protein: CASSDGTGDSNQPQHF
CDR3 DNA: TGCGCCAGCAGCGACGGGACAGGGGATAGCAATCAGCCCCAGCATTTT
V gene: TRBV5-1
D gene: TRBD1
clone size: NA
J gene: TRBJ1-5
CDR3 length: 16

CDR3 protein: CASRSEGTWDEAFF
CDR3 DNA: TGTGCCAGCCGTTCCGAGGGGACCTGGGATGAAGCTTTCTTT
V gene: TRBV6-5
D gene: NA
clone size: few
J gene: TRBJ1-1
CDR3 length: 14

CDR3 protein: CASSLDLGTPPYEQYF
CDR3 DNA: TGTGCCAGCAGCTTAGATCTGGGGACTCCTCCCTACGAGCAGTACTTC
V gene: TRBV11-3
D gene: NA
clone size: NA
J gene: TRBJ2-7
CDR3 length: 16

CDR3 protein: CASSLALNLGFYGYTF
CDR3 DNA: TGTGCCAGCAGCTTAGCGCTCAATCTAGGGTTTTATGGCTACACCTTC
V gene: TRBV7-8
D gene: NA
clone size: NA
J gene: TRBJ1-2
CDR3 length: 16

CDR3 protein: CASSSKTGLAEAFF
CDR3 DNA: TGTGCCAGCAGCTCGAAGACAGGTCTGGCTGAAGCTTTCTTT
V gene: TRBV7-9
D gene: NA
clone size: NA
J gene: TRBJ1-1
CDR3 length: 14

CDR3 protein: CASSWEPGQTYNEQFF
CDR3 DNA: TGTGCCAGCAGCTGGGAACCGGGACAGACCTACAATGAGCAGTTCTTC
V gene: TRBV7-2
D gene: TRBD1
clone size: few
J gene: TRBJ2-1
CDR3 length: 16

CDR3 protein: CASSYSVAETQYF
CDR3 DNA: TGTGCCAGCAGTTATTCCGTCGCAGAGACCCAGTACTTC
V gene: TRBV6-6
D gene: NA
clone size: NA
J gene: TRBJ2-5
CDR3 length: 13

CDR3 protein: CASSKGVTQETQYF
CDR3 DNA: TGTGCCAGCAGCAAAGGGGTTACCCAAGAGACCCAGTACTTC
V gene: TRBV2
D gene: NA
clone size: NA
J gene: TRBJ2-5
CDR3 length: 14

CDR3 protein: CASSRSLQETQYF
CDR3 DNA: TGTGCCAGCAGTCGATCACTACAAGAGACCCAGTACTTC
V gene: TRBV12-3/TRBV12-4
D gene: NA
clone size: once
J gene: TRBJ2-5
CDR3 length: 13

CDR3 protein: CASSRLVSYEQYF
CDR3 DNA: TGTGCCAGTAGCCGACTAGTTTCCTACGAGCAGTACTTC
V gene: TRBV19
D gene: NA
clone size: large
J gene: TRBJ2-7
CDR3 length: 13

CDR3 protein: CASSLQGIGNTEAFF
CDR3 DNA: TGTGCCAGCAGCTTACAGGGGATCGGGAACACTGAAGCTTTCTTT
V gene: TRBV7-2
D gene: NA
clone size: NA
J gene: TRBJ1-1
CDR3 length: 15

CDR3 protein: CASSQQGMTGYTF
CDR3 DNA: TGTGCCAGCAGCCAACAGGGAATGACTGGCTACACCTTC
V gene: TRBV7-2
D gene: NA
clone size: medium-sized
J gene: TRBJ1-2
CDR3 length: 13

CDR3 protein: CAIRQGLQNIQYF
CDR3 DNA: TGTGCCATCAGACAGGGGTTGCAAAACATTCAGTACTTC
V gene: TRBV10-3
D gene: TRBD1
clone size: large
J gene: TRBJ2-4
CDR3 length: 13

CDR3 protein: CASSTQRTGDTEAFF
CDR3 DNA: TGTGCCAGCAGCACGCAACGGACAGGGGACACTGAAGCTTTCTTT
V gene: TRBV7-8
D gene: TRBD1
clone size: NA
J gene: TRBJ1-1
CDR3 length: 15

CDR3 protein: CASSSAGGSYEQYF
CDR3 DNA: TGTGCCAGCAGTTCAGCGGGGGGCTCCTACGAGCAGTACTTC
V gene: TRBV12-3/TRBV12-4
D gene: TRBD2
clone size: NA
J gene: TRBJ2-7
CDR3 length: 14

CDR3 protein: CASRPRGRETQYF
CDR3 DNA: TGTGCCAGCAGGCCCAGGGGGAGGGAGACCCAGTACTTC
V gene: TRBV7-9
D gene: NA
clone size: NA
J gene: TRBJ2-5
CDR3 length: 13

CDR3 protein: CASSFTGSSYNEQFF
CDR3 DNA: TGTGCCAGCAGCTTTACAGGCAGTTCCTACAATGAGCAGTTCTTC
V gene: TRBV7-2
D gene: NA
clone size: NA
J gene: TRBJ2-1
CDR3 length: 15

CDR3 protein: CASSLVPRGDTEAFF
CDR3 DNA: TGTGCCAGCAGTTTAGTGCCCAGAGGGGACACTGAAGCTTTCTTT
V gene: TRBV27
D gene: NA
clone size: few
J gene: TRBJ1-1
CDR3 length: 15

CDR3 protein: CASSRNRGDEQFF
CDR3 DNA: TGTGCCAGCAGCCGGAACAGGGGGGATGAGCAGTTCTTC
V gene: TRBV11-1
D gene: TRBD1
clone size: NA
J gene: TRBJ2-1
CDR3 length: 13

CDR3 protein: CASRLTGNSNQPQHF
CDR3 DNA: TGTGCCAGTAGGTTGACAGGGAATAGCAATCAGCCCCAGCATTTT
V gene: TRBV19
D gene: TRBD1
clone size: NA
J gene: TRBJ1-5
CDR3 length: 15

CDR3 protein: CASSADSGYTF
CDR3 DNA: TGTGCCAGCAGTGCCGACAGTGGCTACACCTTC
V gene: TRBV2
D gene: NA
clone size: few
J gene: TRBJ1-2
CDR3 length: 11

CDR3 protein: CASTGGNLLETQYF
CDR3 DNA: TGCGCCAGCACTGGGGGTAATCTCCTCGAGACCCAGTACTTC
V gene: TRBV10-2
D gene: NA
clone size: medium-sized
J gene: TRBJ2-5
CDR3 length: 14

CDR3 protein: CASSLGLAGETQYF
CDR3 DNA: TGTGCCAGCAGCTTAGGGCTAGCGGGAGAGACCCAGTACTTC
V gene: TRBV7-9
D gene: TRBD2
clone size: NA
J gene: TRBJ2-5
CDR3 length: 14

CDR3 protein: CASSLALAGDIGELFF
CDR3 DNA: TGTGCCAGCAGCTTAGCACTAGCGGGAGATATCGGGGAGCTGTTTTTT
V gene: TRBV7-9
D gene: TRBD2
clone size: NA
J gene: TRBJ2-2
CDR3 length: 16

CDR3 protein: CASRGLAGVLVNEQFF
CDR3 DNA: TGTGCCAGCAGGGGACTAGCGGGAGTGTTGGTCAATGAGCAGTTCTTC
V gene: TRBV2
D gene: TRBD2
clone size: NA
J gene: TRBJ2-1
CDR3 length: 16

CDR3 protein: CASSPGDRGQGQPQHF
CDR3 DNA: TGTGCCAGTAGTCCCGGGGACAGGGGGCAGGGTCAGCCCCAGCATTTT
V gene: TRBV19
D gene: TRBD1
clone size: NA
J gene: TRBJ1-5
CDR3 length: 16

CDR3 protein: CASTLTGQETQYF
CDR3 DNA: TGTGCCAGTACCCTGACAGGCCAAGAGACCCAGTACTTC
V gene: TRBV19
D gene: NA
clone size: NA
J gene: TRBJ2-5
CDR3 length: 13

CDR3 protein: CASSPQGYGYTF
CDR3 DNA: TGTGCCAGTAGTCCCCAGGGATATGGCTACACCTTC
V gene: TRBV19
D gene: NA
clone size: NA
J gene: TRBJ1-2
CDR3 length: 12

CDR3 protein: CASSSHPADGSNEQFF
CDR3 DNA: TGTGCCAGCAGCTCCCACCCCGCGGACGGATCCAATGAGCAGTTCTTC
V gene: TRBV7-3
D gene: NA
clone size: NA
J gene: TRBJ2-1
CDR3 length: 16

CDR3 protein: CASSARLTPGLEETQYF
CDR3 DNA: TGTGCCAGTAGTGCGAGACTCACGCCGGGACTAGAAGAGACCCAGTACTTC
V gene: TRBV19
D gene: TRBD2
clone size: NA
J gene: TRBJ2-5
CDR3 length: 17

CDR3 protein: CAISVDGNTEAFF
CDR3 DNA: TGTGCCATCAGCGTTGACGGGAACACTGAAGCTTTCTTT
V gene: TRBV10-3
D gene: NA
clone size: NA
J gene: TRBJ1-1
CDR3 length: 13